The present TCR beta chain was sequenced within a study of blood T cell repertoires in COVID-19. On the study more broadly: Acute and convalescent COVID-19 specimens originated in the United States, Italy and Spain.

Per the authors' pipeline: Reference gene primer amplification in the assay estimated nucleated cell counts. TCRdb's table, derived via immunoSEQ multiplex PCR, lists solely in-frame clones and lacks some. V, J and clone size are taken as reported in that table, and D and trimming were inferred from the DNA itself. This table has roughly 320,000 clones, about 90% appearing once. Seattle researchers signed up patients amid active infection and tracked them longitudinally. This CDR3 comprises 21 residues. The germline gives CDR1 SNHLY, CDR2 FYNNEI. With 5 bases clipped from V and 0 bases from J, the junction kept 16 bases outside the gene matches.

The V gene is TRBV2, the J gene TRBJ2-1, with 13 nucleotides matching TRBD2. This receptor was identified in a woman in her thirties with COVID-19, enrolled during active disease. Sequenced sample: peripheral blood. CDR3 residues: CASSSLRTSGGLQSSYNEQFF. CDR3 nucleotide sequence: TGTGCCAGCAGTTCTTTACGGACTAGCGGGGGCCTACAGAGCTCCTACAATGAGCAGTTCTTC.